The present T cell receptor (beta chain) was sequenced within a study of PD-1 blockade in classical Hodgkin lymphoma. Study conclusions and caveats: Factors driving the repertoire differences, possibly disease activity or prior therapy, remain undefined. Newly diagnosed patients reportedly trailed healthy donors in baseline TCR diversity.

The data were produced by immunoSEQ multiplex PCR, yet TCRdb's version contains in-frame clones alone and is incomplete. This table has tens of thousands of clones, roughly 90% appearing once. Time point defined: newly diagnosed, previously untreated cHL patient sample. By magnetic negative selection, CD4+ T cells were purified from thawed PBMCs. PBMCs from patients with newly diagnosed, untreated classical Hodgkin lymphoma served as a comparison group for the relapsed/refractory trial patients. Concerning this clone: The antigen is undetermined.

The TCR originated in a human donor with classical Hodgkin lymphoma. The source material was CD4+ T cells from blood.

Here the CDR3 reads CASNAVERGTEAFF. CDR3 nucleotides: TGTGCCAGTAACGCCGTGGAGAGGGGGACTGAAGCTTTCTTT. The V gene is TRBV19, the J gene TRBJ1-1, with a tentative D call TRBD1 (6 bases). The CDR3 consists of 14 residues. CDR1 is LNHDA and CDR2 is SQIVND in the germline V gene (reference sequence). V gave up 7 bases and J gave up 5 bases, with 17 bases separating them.